The 9 T cell receptor beta chains presented below share a single source sample, sequenced in a study of CD8 T cells in Susac syndrome. RNA, at about 0.45 to 1 ug, was reverse transcribed with random hexamers. TCRdb re-called the immunoSEQ multiplex PCR reads with MiXCR, one entry per CDR3 protein. The sample includes around 280,000 distinct CDR3 sequences, roughly 84% of them seen just once. The sample comprised CD8+ T cells from PBMCs. These receptors all stem from a human donor with multiple sclerosis.

The rearrangement links TRBV29-1 to TRBJ2-3, with TRBD2 as a possible D gene (7 bases). Germline V gives CDR1 SQVTM, CDR2 ANQGSEA. The germline V and J ends were trimmed by 7 bases and 2 bases, with 25 bases remaining between them. This CDR3 contains 17 residues. The CDR3 loop is CSALSSGRGGITDTQYF. CDR3 coding DNA: TGCAGCGCCCTATCCTCCGGCAGGGGAGGGATCACAGATACGCAGTATTTT.

The chain has TRBV5-4 and TRBJ2-7; no clear D gene. The CDR3 is 12 residues long. Germline lookup yields CDR1 SGHNT and CDR2 YYREEE (reference sequence). Trimming left V 3 bases short and J 6 bases short, with 10 bases between. CDR3 in DNA: TGTGCCAGCAGCTCGCCCTCCAGCGAGCAGTACTTC. This gives the protein CASSSPSSEQYF.

V gene TRBV7-6 combines with J gene TRBJ2-7, with TRBD1 as a possible D gene (6 bases). Deletions cut 5 bases from V and 3 bases from J, with 17 bases between. Germline V gives CDR1 SGHVS, CDR2 FNYEAQ. This CDR3 contains 15 residues. This CDR3 is CASSPAAGVGYEQYF. CDR3 nucleotide sequence: TGTGCCAGCAGCCCGGCGGCAGGGGTCGGCTACGAGCAGTACTTC. Full variable domain (remainder filled in from reference TRBV7-6 and TRBJ2-7): GAGVSQSPRYKVTKRGQDVALRCDPISGHVSLYWYRQALGQGPEFLTYFNYEAQQDKSGLPNDRFSAERPEGSISTLTIQRTEQRDSAMYRCASSPAAGVGYEQYFGPGTRLTVT.

V and J are TRBV7-9 and TRBJ2-1; no definite D call. V was clipped by 6 bases and J by 7 bases, with 10 bases between them. Germline lookup yields CDR1 SEHNR and CDR2 FQNEAQ (reference sequence). CDR3 length: 12 residues. CDR3 sequence (DNA): TGTGCCAGCAGAACGGCGGCTAATGAGCAGTTCTTC. The encoded protein is CASRTAANEQFF.

The rearrangement links TRBV12-3 or TRBV12-4 to TRBJ1-2; D is unresolved. V lost 5 bases to trimming and J lost 5 bases, with 15 bases between them. The CDR3 is 14 residues long. The CDR3 sequence is CASSPEWTRYGYTF. DNA of the CDR3: TGTGCCAGCAGTCCCGAATGGACTCGATATGGCTACACCTTC.

The chain combines TRBV6-1 with TRBJ2-7; D may correspond to TRBD1 or TRBD2 (5 bases each). V was trimmed by 4 bases and J by 2 bases, leaving 12 bases between them. The V gene's germline CDR1 is MNHNS and CDR2 SASEGT. This CDR3 comprises 14 residues. For the CDR3, the DNA is TGTGCCAGCAGTGCCCGGGACGGAGCCTACGAGCAGTACTTC. This gives the protein CASSARDGAYEQYF.

V usage is TRBV25-1 and J usage is TRBJ2-5; possibly TRBD1 for D (5 bases). The V gene's germline CDR1 is MGHDK and CDR2 SYGVNS. V was trimmed by 2 bases and J by 1 base, leaving 14 bases between them. CDR3 size: 16 residues. CDR3: CASSELQEGIQETQYF. The CDR3 coding sequence is TGTGCCAGCAGTGAACTACAGGAAGGCATCCAAGAGACCCAGTACTTC.

The chain couples TRBV12-3 or TRBV12-4 to TRBJ2-7; 8 nucleotides line up with TRBD1. The CDR3 sequence is 17 residues long. The junction had 14 bases not matched to a gene; V was cut back by 3 bases and J by 4 bases. The chain's CDR3 is CASSFLGPRQGRYEQYF. The CDR3 nucleotides read TGTGCCAGCAGTTTTTTAGGTCCCCGACAGGGGCGATACGAGCAGTACTTC.

The gene calls are TRBV20-1 and TRBJ2-7; tentatively, D is TRBD1 (6 bases). The V gene's germline CDR1 is DFQATT and CDR2 SNEGSKA (reference sequence). V was clipped by 5 bases and J by 1 base, with 12 bases between them. The CDR3 spans 13 residues. DNA for the CDR3: TGCAGTGCTTTTACAGGGTCGTCCTACGAGCAGTACTTC. Residues: CSAFTGSSYEQYF.